The present entry profiles one T cell receptor (beta chain) with its context. There is no known antigen for this receptor. A much larger clone differs by one base, so this may be a read error. The data originate from a study of T cells after yellow fever vaccination (dated by TCRdb to between 2017 and 2020). In terms of the full investigation: The SMART-Seq v4 Ultra Low Input RNA kit was used to prepare libraries from fractions with low cell numbers. Two healthy male donors, one aged 18 to 30 and one aged 30 to 40 years, made up the cohort. To track T-cell clones before and after primary and booster YFV17D yellow fever vaccination, bulk TCR alpha and beta repertoires were sequenced longitudinally. Blood was collected at multiple timepoints before and after primary and secondary immunization, and bulk PBMC replicates and cell subsets were isolated.

V is reduced by 3 bases and J by 8 bases, leaving a spacing of 17 bases between them. The germline V gene encodes CDR1 LGHNA and CDR2 YNFKEQ. The CDR3 goes from the cysteine to the phenylalanine over 15 residues. The sequence is cut down to CDR3 DNA, 45 bases in frame from base 1. TCR cDNA was made using 5'RACE template switching, a step that added a universal primer site and unique molecular identifiers. Priming of cDNA synthesis was performed from both the TCR alpha and TCR beta constant segments. Library amplification used two PCR steps, and the second PCR step added sample barcodes and sequencing adapters. Libraries were sequenced on Illumina HiSeq 2500 (2x100 bp) or NovaSeq (2x150 bp). In the source study's methods: Reads were demultiplexed and collapsed into UMI consensus sequences with MIGEC, and V(D)J alignment was performed with MiXCR. Clonotypes responding to the vaccine were identified with edgeR on replicate PBMC samples, with the criteria of FDR below 0.01 and a log2 fold change above 5 up to day 15. Each bulk clonotype received a CD4 or CD8 identity based on whether the sequenced CD4 or CD8 repertoire contained that clonotype at higher abundance. The raw public data were reprocessed by TCRdb itself: fastp quality trimming at Q25, MiXCR clonotype calling, in-frame beta chains only. Every entry covers one CDR3 protein and lists the most common genes and DNA from its rows. The V and J calls follow TCRdb's processing rather than the paper's. Recorded for this sample are tens of thousands of distinct CDR3 sequences; approximately 7% of them occurred a single time. 35% to 45% of the sample is in the top ten clones.

In light of the paper, this sample's treatment or condition label describes: live attenuated yellow fever vaccine strain. PBMCs were isolated from peripheral blood using a standard Ficoll-Paque protocol. Dynabeads CD4 and CD8 positive selection kits were used to isolate CD4 and CD8 T-cell fractions. TriZol was used to extract RNA from bulk PBMCs, from CD4 and CD8 fractions, and from dextramer-positive and dextramer-negative fractions. Findings and caveats that apply to the study as a whole: The study included only a couple of donors, which limits how far the findings can be generalized. A small share of clonotypes was detected in both CD4 and CD8 compartments, with the overlap likely arising from convergent recombination. After the booster, most clones that had expanded after primary vaccination were detected again (approximately 96% of CD4 and around 88% of CD8), suggesting broad maintenance of memory. The secondary T-cell response was weaker than the primary response but faster, peaking on day 5 instead of day 15. Because abundant contaminating clonotypes from the bulk population could be contained in FACS-sorted repertoires, computational filtering was required.

The sample was CD8+ T cells sorted from PBMCs, taken 15 days after the yellow fever booster vaccination. This receptor chain uses TRBV4-2 and TRBJ2-1, and possibly TRBD2, on 5 matching bases. The TCR sequence derives from a man aged 25 to 45 who received the YFV17D yellow fever vaccine. Read as DNA, the sequence is TGTGCCAGCAGCCACGACTGGGGAGAGAATGATGAGCAGTTCTTC. This gives the protein CASSHDWGENDEQFF.